This T cell receptor (beta chain) was recovered during a study of vaccination effects on CD4 cells after COVID-19. Whole-study context: It was with approximately 10 IU/ml IL-2 and about 10 ug/ml peptides that 2 million to 2.5 million PBMC per well were cultured. Study findings and constraints: Healthy vaccine recipients' vaccine-induced clones were almost all SARS-CoV-2 mono-reactive.

Upon completion of about eleven days in culture, CD4+ T cells were isolated. Every participant took two doses of the BNT162b2 or mRNA-1273 vaccine. Absence of prior SARS-CoV-2 infection characterized the vaccine recipients, who showed negative nucleocapsid antibodies. Points on this clone: Its antigen remains unknown.

CDR3 length: 13 residues. With 2 bases removed from V and 1 base from J, the gap between germline ends came to 6 bases. Germline V gives CDR1 SGHRS, CDR2 YFSETQ. This table comes from immunoSEQ multiplex PCR, and its TCRdb copy is limited to in-frame clones, with some not included. In the table there are 50,000 to 80,000 clones, approximately 79% of which are singletons. This chain connects TRBV5-1 to TRBJ2-5, with D uncertain. This sequence was found in a human donor who received a COVID-19 vaccine. This specimen consisted of CD4+ T cells from PBMCs cultured without peptide, obtained after COVID-19 vaccination. In nucleotides, the CDR3 is TGCGCCAGCAGCTTAAACATCCAAGAGACCCAGTACTTC. As protein: CASSLNIQETQYF.